Below are 5 T cell receptor beta chains sequenced from a single sample in a study of T cells in Graves' hyperthyroidism and ophthalmopathy. Researchers amplified the TCR beta CDR3 regions from RNA transcripts. With the HTBI primer set, the TCR CDR3 went through a first round of RT-PCR. MiXCR was run by TCRdb on the multiplex PCR reads, yielding one entry per CDR3 protein. The sample holds a few hundred thousand distinct CDR3 sequences, 15% to 20% seen once. Material for sequencing was blood. These TCRs come from a young woman with Graves' ophthalmopathy.

This chain joins TRBV6-2 or TRBV6-3 and TRBJ1-5; 7 bases line up with TRBD1. Germline CDR1 and CDR2: MNHEY and SVGEGT. The CDR3 sequence is 16 residues long. Trimming took 4 bases from V and 2 from J; bases not matched to a gene: 8. The CDR3 bases are TGTGCCAGCAGTTCAGATGAGGGGGCGGGCAATCAGCCCCAGCATTTT. Protein product: CASSSDEGAGNQPQHF.

The chain is built from TRBV20-1 and TRBJ1-1; D gene uncertain. The V end lost 2 bases, the J end lost 1 base, and 11 bases lay between the germline ends. CDR3 length: 14 amino acids. Germline V gives CDR1 DFQATT, CDR2 SNEGSKA (reference sequence). The CDR3 coding sequence is TGCAGTGCTAGAAGGTCCAGCCAGAACACTGAAGCTTTCTTT. This translates into CSARRSSQNTEAFF.

This clonotype was seen repeatedly, ten times or more. The chain carries TRBV20-1 and TRBJ1-2, with D unresolved. In germline, CDR1 is DFQATT, CDR2 SNEGSKA (reference sequence). Trimming took 6 bases from V and 1 from J, leaving 9 bases between them. The length of the CDR3 is 12 residues. The CDR3 coding sequence is TGCAGTGCACCACAGCTTAACTATGGCTACACCTTC. It yields the protein CSAPQLNYGYTF.

This clonotype was picked up many times. This rearrangement joins TRBV5-1 to TRBJ2-5; perhaps D is TRBD1 or TRBD2 (5 bases each). This CDR3 is built from 18 residues. CDR1 SGHRS and CDR2 YFSETQ come from the germline V gene. The germline V and J ends were trimmed by 2 bases and 2 bases, with 22 bases remaining between them. CDR3 nucleotide sequence: TGCGCCAGCAGCTTCCAGCCTAATTCCGGGACGGCGCAAGAGACCCAGTACTTC. Translation: CASSFQPNSGTAQETQYF.

This clonotype was detected a few times. This chain links TRBV5-1 with TRBJ1-2; D call uncertain. CDR3 length: 13 residues. Germline V gives CDR1 SGHRS, CDR2 YFSETQ. V was cut by 3 bases and J by 1 base, with 7 bases left in between. The CDR3 nucleotides are TGCGCCAGCAGCTCTACATTTAACTATGGCTACACCTTC. Its protein is CASSSTFNYGYTF.